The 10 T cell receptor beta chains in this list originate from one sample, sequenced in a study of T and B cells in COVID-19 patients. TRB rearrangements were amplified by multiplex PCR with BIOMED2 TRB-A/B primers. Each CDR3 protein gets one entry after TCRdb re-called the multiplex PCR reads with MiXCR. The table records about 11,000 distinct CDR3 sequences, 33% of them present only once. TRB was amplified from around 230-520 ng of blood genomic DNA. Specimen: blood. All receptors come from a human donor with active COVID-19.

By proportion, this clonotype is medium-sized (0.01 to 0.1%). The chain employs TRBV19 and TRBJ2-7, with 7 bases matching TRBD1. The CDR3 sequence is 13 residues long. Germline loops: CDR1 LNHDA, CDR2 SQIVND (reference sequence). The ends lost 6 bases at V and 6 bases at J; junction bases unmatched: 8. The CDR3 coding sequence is TGTGCCAGTAGCCATACAGGGGTCGTCGAGCAGTACTTC. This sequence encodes CASSHTGVVEQYF. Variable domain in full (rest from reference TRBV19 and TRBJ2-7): DGGITQSPKYLFRKEGQNVTLSCEQNLNHDAMYWYRQDPGQGLRLIYYSQIVNDFQKGDIAEGYSVSREKKESFPLTVTSAQKNPTAFYLCASSHTGVVEQYFGPGTRLTVT.

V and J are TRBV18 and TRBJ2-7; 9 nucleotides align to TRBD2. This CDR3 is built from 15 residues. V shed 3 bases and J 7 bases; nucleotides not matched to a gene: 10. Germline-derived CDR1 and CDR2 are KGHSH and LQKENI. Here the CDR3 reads CASSPGSGLAGEQYF. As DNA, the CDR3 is TGTGCCAGCTCACCCGGAAGTGGGCTAGCGGGGGAGCAGTACTTC.

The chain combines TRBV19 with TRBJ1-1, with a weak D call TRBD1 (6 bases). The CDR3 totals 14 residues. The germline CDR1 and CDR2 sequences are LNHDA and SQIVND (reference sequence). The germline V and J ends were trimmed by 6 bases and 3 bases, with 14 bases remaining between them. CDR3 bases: TGTGCCAGTAGAGCCGGGACATTTGACACTGAAGCTTTCTTT. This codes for CASRAGTFDTEAFF.

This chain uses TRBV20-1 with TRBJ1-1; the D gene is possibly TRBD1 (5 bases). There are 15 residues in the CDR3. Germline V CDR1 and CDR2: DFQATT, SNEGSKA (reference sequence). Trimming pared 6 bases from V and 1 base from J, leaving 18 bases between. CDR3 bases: TGCAGTGCCCCCCCCGTAGCAGGGAGGAACACTGAAGCTTTCTTT. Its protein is CSAPPVAGRNTEAFF.

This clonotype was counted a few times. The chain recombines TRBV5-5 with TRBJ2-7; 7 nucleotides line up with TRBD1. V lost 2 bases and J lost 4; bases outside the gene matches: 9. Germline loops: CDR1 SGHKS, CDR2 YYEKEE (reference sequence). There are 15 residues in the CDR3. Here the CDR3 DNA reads TGTGCCAGCAGCTTTGAGGGGACAGAGTATTACGAGCAGTACTTC. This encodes CASSFEGTEYYEQYF.

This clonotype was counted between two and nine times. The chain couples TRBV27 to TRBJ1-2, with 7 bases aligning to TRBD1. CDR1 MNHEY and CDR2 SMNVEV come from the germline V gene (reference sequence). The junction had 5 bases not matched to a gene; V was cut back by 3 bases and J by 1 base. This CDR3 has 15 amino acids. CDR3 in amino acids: CASSFWDRVNYGYTF. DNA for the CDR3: TGTGCCAGCAGTTTCTGGGACAGAGTTAACTATGGCTACACCTTC.

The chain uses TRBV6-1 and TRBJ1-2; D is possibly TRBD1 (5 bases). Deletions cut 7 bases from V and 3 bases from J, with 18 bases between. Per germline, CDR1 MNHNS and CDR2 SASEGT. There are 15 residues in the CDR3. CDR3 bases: TGTGCCAGCATGATAGGGGATCGGTCCTACTATGGCTACACCTTC. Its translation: CASMIGDRSYYGYTF.

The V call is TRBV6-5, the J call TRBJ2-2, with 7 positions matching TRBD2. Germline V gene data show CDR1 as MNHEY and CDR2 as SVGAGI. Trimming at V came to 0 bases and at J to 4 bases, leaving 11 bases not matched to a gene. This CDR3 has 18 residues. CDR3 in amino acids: CASSYSKRAGVGTGELFF. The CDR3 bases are TGTGCCAGCAGTTACTCGAAAAGGGCGGGGGTCGGCACCGGGGAGCTGTTTTTT.

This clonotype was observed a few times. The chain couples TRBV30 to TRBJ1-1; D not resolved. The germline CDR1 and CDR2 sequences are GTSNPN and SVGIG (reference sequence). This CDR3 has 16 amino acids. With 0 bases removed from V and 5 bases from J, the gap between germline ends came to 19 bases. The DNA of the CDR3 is TGTGCCTGGAGTGTGTTCTCGTCGGTGGGGAGAACTGAAGCTTTCTTT. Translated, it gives CAWSVFSSVGRTEAFF.

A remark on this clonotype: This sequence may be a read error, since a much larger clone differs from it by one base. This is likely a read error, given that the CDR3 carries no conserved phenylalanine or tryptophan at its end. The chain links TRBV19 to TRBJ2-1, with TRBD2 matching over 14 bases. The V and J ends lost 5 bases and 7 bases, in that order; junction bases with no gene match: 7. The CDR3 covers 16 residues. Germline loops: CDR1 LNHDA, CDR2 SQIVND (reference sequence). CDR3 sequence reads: CASSQGTSGGLNEQFL. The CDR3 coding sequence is TGTGCCAGTAGTCAAGGGACTAGCGGGGGACTAAATGAGCAGTTCCTC.